This note documents a single T cell receptor beta chain sequence. Its antigen is currently not known. Base-call qualities are not available, and no considerably larger clone is one nucleotide away. The data are from a study of T-cell memory formation after mild COVID-19 (dated by TCRdb to about 2021). Notes on the research overall: TCR sequence clusters from the two donors were largely donor specific. Two young, previously healthy adult volunteers made up the cohort, one male and one female. Longitudinal TCRalpha and TCRbeta repertoire sequencing tracked T-cell clones expanding and contracting after mild COVID-19 in a couple of donors. On the study overall, not on this receptor specifically: Contracting CD4+ clones turned up mainly in the CM and EM memory subsets, whereas EMRA was where CD8+ clones were enriched. Only two mild cases were covered in the study, and larger cohorts including severe cases with pre-infection samples were considered necessary. Whether the second-wave clones peaking on day 37 were SARS-CoV-2 specific was not confirmed. The detection of some responding clones in pre-infection memory suggests that pre-existing cross-reactive memory T cells joined the SARS-CoV-2 response. Clones contracting from day 15 to 85 had balanced CD4/CD8 phenotypes, while a second wave expanding from day 15 to 37 was biased towards CD4+.

Ficoll-Paque density gradient centrifugation was used to isolate PBMCs. These reads were obtained on an Illumina NovaSeq 6000. cDNA libraries for TCRalpha and TCRbeta were prepared by 5'RACE using constant-segment primers, with sample barcodes and unique molecular identifiers added. Trizol reagent was used to extract RNA from every sample. Amplification of the libraries took two PCR steps, and the second step added a second sample barcode plus Illumina TruSeq adapters. Libraries were sequenced on an Illumina NovaSeq with 2 x 150 bp paired-end reads. The paper's processing steps were these. Reads were demultiplexed and collapsed into UMI-guided consensus sequences with migec v1.2.7. Using mixcr v2.1.11, the UMI consensuses were aligned to TRA and TRB V and J templates and assembled into clonotypes. A clonotype was counted as expanded or contracted only if both edgeR and NoisET called the change significant, with noise models trained on biological replicates. For edgeR calls, a false discovery rate-adjusted p below 0.01 and a log2 fold-change threshold of 1 were applied. PCA with hierarchical clustering of max-normalized trajectories of the 1000 most abundant clonotypes was used as exploratory dynamics analysis. Separately sequenced CD4+ and CD8+ repertoires were used to assign a CD4 or CD8 phenotype to each responding clone. The raw public data were reprocessed by TCRdb itself: fastp quality trimming at Q25, MiXCR clonotype calling, in-frame beta chains only. For every CDR3 protein sequence, its rows merge into one entry that carries the most common genes and DNA. Clone size and V and J calls follow TCRdb, not the original study. The sample has about 340,000 distinct CDR3 sequences on record, 20% to 25% of them singletons. The ten largest clones capture 12% of the sample.

The trim is 6 bases for V and 7 bases for J, with a gap of 13 bases between the germline ends. Taken from cysteine to phenylalanine, the CDR3 has 12 residues. Only the CDR3 part of the read is kept: 36 bases, read in frame from the first base. The germline V gene supplies CDR1 SGHAT and CDR2 FQNNGV. The clonotype was recovered from an adult woman who had mild COVID-19 (a few samples of this study predate the infection). The sample titles of this study are shuffled in the database, so cell type and time point are left out; the donor was told from shared clones. The sample consisted of PBMCs or a T cell subset sorted from them (not recorded which). The chain is encoded by TRBV11-2 joined to TRBJ2-7; there is no confident call for the D gene. CDR3 reads: CASSPTRWEQYF. The bases read TGTGCCAGCAGTCCTACCCGGTGGGAGCAGTACTTC.